The rows below give T cell receptor beta chains drawn from one sample of a study of T cell responses to AZD1222 COVID-19 vaccine. Generated by immunoSEQ multiplex PCR, the TCRdb table keeps only in-frame clones and is missing some. The table includes 65,000 to 90,000 clones, about 90% detected once. The starting material was peripheral blood, obtained 28 days after the second AZD1222 dose. Source of these receptors: an adult who received the AZD1222 COVID-19 vaccine. Both conserved end residues are part of each CDR3. The D gene is left open where the match is weak. Clone size, where shown, is once, few, many, or a class for clones that have expanded.

cdr3_length: 15; j_call: TRBJ1-4; clone_size: .; v_call: TRBV19; d_call: TRBD1; cdr3_aa: CASSDRGQDNEKLFF; cdr3_nt: TGTGCCAGCTCGGACAGGGGGCAGGATAATGAAAAACTGTTTTTT
cdr3_length: 16; j_call: TRBJ1-3; clone_size: .; v_call: TRBV18; d_call: .; cdr3_aa: CASSADRFNSGNTIYF; cdr3_nt: TGTGCCAGCTCAGCGGACAGATTCAACTCTGGAAACACCATATATTTT
cdr3_length: 14; j_call: TRBJ1-2; clone_size: .; v_call: TRBV5-1; d_call: .; cdr3_aa: CASSLTTGWYGYTF; cdr3_nt: TGCGCCAGCAGCTTGACAACAGGGTGGTATGGCTACACCTTC
cdr3_length: 15; j_call: TRBJ2-1; clone_size: .; v_call: TRBV9; d_call: .; cdr3_aa: CASSVDGGSYNEQFF; cdr3_nt: TGTGCCAGCAGCGTAGACGGGGGTTCCTACAATGAGCAGTTCTTC
cdr3_length: 14; j_call: TRBJ1-4; clone_size: once; v_call: TRBV5-1; d_call: .; cdr3_aa: CASFRDASNEKLFF; cdr3_nt: TGCGCCAGCTTCCGGGACGCTTCTAATGAAAAACTGTTTTTT
cdr3_length: 13; j_call: TRBJ1-2; clone_size: .; v_call: TRBV5-4; d_call: .; cdr3_aa: CASSLAGGYGYTF; cdr3_nt: TGTGCCAGCAGCTTGGCCGGGGGTTATGGCTACACCTTC
cdr3_length: 11; j_call: TRBJ1-5; clone_size: .; v_call: TRBV21-1; d_call: .; cdr3_aa: CASSLYQPQHF; cdr3_nt: TGTGCCAGCAGCCTATATCAGCCCCAGCATTTT
cdr3_length: 15; j_call: TRBJ1-6; clone_size: once; v_call: TRBV9; d_call: .; cdr3_aa: CASSVDGVINSPLHF; cdr3_nt: TGTGCCAGCAGCGTAGATGGGGTTATAAATTCACCCCTCCACTTT
cdr3_length: 16; j_call: TRBJ1-1; clone_size: .; v_call: TRBV6-6; d_call: TRBD1; cdr3_aa: CASRPPGTGGNTEAFF; cdr3_nt: TGTGCCAGCAGGCCCCCGGGGACAGGGGGGAACACTGAAGCTTTCTTT
cdr3_length: 15; j_call: TRBJ1-1; clone_size: .; v_call: TRBV7-6; d_call: TRBD1; cdr3_aa: CASSSAQGTVTEAFF; cdr3_nt: TGTGCCAGCAGCTCCGCACAGGGGACAGTCACTGAAGCTTTCTTT
cdr3_length: 15; j_call: TRBJ1-1; clone_size: .; v_call: TRBV10-2; d_call: .; cdr3_aa: CASIMGQGVGTEAFF; cdr3_nt: TGCGCCAGCATAATGGGGCAGGGAGTCGGGACTGAAGCTTTCTTT
cdr3_length: 14; j_call: TRBJ1-6; clone_size: .; v_call: TRBV7-9; d_call: .; cdr3_aa: CASSLEQNNSPLHF; cdr3_nt: TGTGCCAGCAGCTTAGAACAGAATAATTCACCCCTCCACTTT
cdr3_length: 14; j_call: TRBJ1-2; clone_size: .; v_call: TRBV6-5; d_call: TRBD1; cdr3_aa: CASSRDRDNYGYTF; cdr3_nt: TGTGCCAGCAGCCGGGACAGGGATAACTATGGCTACACCTTC
cdr3_length: 15; j_call: TRBJ1-1; clone_size: .; v_call: TRBV7-2; d_call: .; cdr3_aa: CASSLVGGMNTEAFF; cdr3_nt: TGTGCCAGCAGCTTAGTTGGGGGAATGAACACTGAAGCTTTCTTT
cdr3_length: 18; j_call: TRBJ2-2; clone_size: once; v_call: TRBV7-9; d_call: TRBD2; cdr3_aa: CASSLRRGSGRAAGELFF; cdr3_nt: TGTGCCAGCAGCCTCAGGAGGGGTAGCGGGAGGGCCGCCGGGGAGCTGTTTTTT
cdr3_length: 14; j_call: TRBJ2-5; clone_size: once; v_call: TRBV15; d_call: TRBD1; cdr3_aa: CATSRPTGSETQYF; cdr3_nt: TGTGCCACCAGCAGACCGACAGGGTCGGAGACCCAGTACTTC
cdr3_length: 16; j_call: TRBJ2-3; clone_size: .; v_call: TRBV7-2; d_call: .; cdr3_aa: CASSYGTSPSTDTQYF; cdr3_nt: TGTGCCAGCAGCTATGGGACTTCTCCTAGCACAGATACGCAGTATTTT
cdr3_length: 17; j_call: TRBJ1-5; clone_size: .; v_call: TRBV21-1; d_call: .; cdr3_aa: CASSKEGDRGPNQPQHF; cdr3_nt: TGTGCCAGCAGCAAAGAGGGAGACAGGGGCCCTAATCAGCCCCAGCATTTT
cdr3_length: 14; j_call: TRBJ2-1; clone_size: .; v_call: TRBV7-2; d_call: .; cdr3_aa: CASSSRTSYNEQFF; cdr3_nt: TGTGCCAGCAGCTCGAGGACGAGCTACAATGAGCAGTTCTTC
cdr3_length: 15; j_call: TRBJ1-6; clone_size: .; v_call: TRBV19; d_call: .; cdr3_aa: CASSMRDGASTPLHF; cdr3_nt: TGTGCCAGTAGTATGAGGGACGGGGCCAGCACACCCCTCCACTTT
cdr3_length: 15; j_call: TRBJ1-1; clone_size: .; v_call: TRBV5-1; d_call: TRBD1; cdr3_aa: CASSPSTGYSTEAFF; cdr3_nt: TGCGCCAGCAGCCCATCGACAGGGTACTCCACTGAAGCTTTCTTT
cdr3_length: 16; j_call: TRBJ2-3; clone_size: .; v_call: TRBV4-2; d_call: TRBD2; cdr3_aa: CASSQEGSRGRDTQYF; cdr3_nt: TGTGCCAGCAGCCAAGAGGGGTCACGCGGGAGAGATACGCAGTATTTT
cdr3_length: 14; j_call: TRBJ1-2; clone_size: .; v_call: TRBV6-5; d_call: .; cdr3_aa: CASSTDARGAGYTF; cdr3_nt: TGTGCCAGCAGCACAGACGCACGAGGCGCTGGCTACACCTTC
cdr3_length: 14; j_call: TRBJ1-4; clone_size: .; v_call: TRBV6-5; d_call: .; cdr3_aa: CASTDRPINEKLFF; cdr3_nt: TGTGCCAGCACCGACCGCCCCATTAATGAAAAACTGTTTTTT
cdr3_length: 13; j_call: TRBJ2-5; clone_size: .; v_call: TRBV5-1; d_call: .; cdr3_aa: CASSSRIEPTQYF; cdr3_nt: TGCGCCAGCAGTTCCCGTATCGAGCCTACCCAGTACTTC
cdr3_length: 14; j_call: TRBJ1-2; clone_size: .; v_call: TRBV6-5; d_call: .; cdr3_aa: CASSYSGQGRGYTF; cdr3_nt: TGTGCCAGCAGTTACTCAGGCCAGGGCCGTGGCTACACCTTC
cdr3_length: 14; j_call: TRBJ2-3; clone_size: .; v_call: TRBV6-5; d_call: .; cdr3_aa: CASSYSRHTDTQYF; cdr3_nt: TGTGCCAGCAGTTACAGCCGCCACACAGATACGCAGTATTTT
cdr3_length: 17; j_call: TRBJ2-3; clone_size: .; v_call: TRBV5-1; d_call: TRBD2; cdr3_aa: CASSFGTSGISTDTQYF; cdr3_nt: TGCGCCAGCAGCTTCGGGACTAGCGGGATTAGCACAGATACGCAGTATTTT
cdr3_length: 15; j_call: TRBJ1-5; clone_size: .; v_call: TRBV7-2; d_call: TRBD1; cdr3_aa: CASSLRTGVNQPQHF; cdr3_nt: TGTGCCAGCAGCTTAAGGACAGGGGTCAATCAGCCCCAGCATTTT
cdr3_length: 16; j_call: TRBJ1-4; clone_size: .; v_call: TRBV6-5; d_call: .; cdr3_aa: CASSYGVQPNNEKLFF; cdr3_nt: TGTGCCAGCAGTTACGGGGTGCAGCCCAATAATGAAAAACTGTTTTTT
cdr3_length: 12; j_call: TRBJ1-1; clone_size: .; v_call: TRBV29-1; d_call: .; cdr3_aa: CSVGGKVVEAFF; cdr3_nt: TGCAGCGTTGGCGGGAAGGTCGTTGAAGCTTTCTTT
cdr3_length: 14; j_call: TRBJ2-5; clone_size: .; v_call: TRBV24-1; d_call: .; cdr3_aa: CATSEGGTPETQYF; cdr3_nt: TGTGCCACCAGTGAGGGTGGGACACCGGAGACCCAGTACTTC
cdr3_length: 15; j_call: TRBJ1-1; clone_size: .; v_call: TRBV6-5; d_call: .; cdr3_aa: CASSYSNRMNTEAFF; cdr3_nt: TGTGCCAGCAGTTACTCGAACAGAATGAACACTGAAGCTTTCTTT
cdr3_length: 11; j_call: TRBJ2-1; clone_size: .; v_call: TRBV9; d_call: .; cdr3_aa: CASSLYREQFF; cdr3_nt: TGTGCCAGCAGCTTGTACCGTGAGCAGTTCTTC
cdr3_length: 14; j_call: TRBJ1-4; clone_size: .; v_call: TRBV7-9; d_call: .; cdr3_aa: CASRQDPTNEKLFF; cdr3_nt: TGTGCCAGCCGGCAGGACCCAACTAATGAAAAACTGTTTTTT
cdr3_length: 16; j_call: TRBJ2-6; clone_size: .; v_call: TRBV6-5; d_call: .; cdr3_aa: CASSYSLVTGANVLTF; cdr3_nt: TGTGCCAGCAGTTATAGTTTAGTTACTGGGGCCAACGTCCTGACTTTC
cdr3_length: 14; j_call: TRBJ1-1; clone_size: once; v_call: TRBV18; d_call: .; cdr3_aa: CASSPPHSGSEAFF; cdr3_nt: TGTGCCAGCTCACCACCACATTCAGGGAGTGAAGCTTTCTTT
cdr3_length: 14; j_call: TRBJ1-2; clone_size: .; v_call: TRBV18; d_call: .; cdr3_aa: CASSPPNNPYGYTF; cdr3_nt: TGTGCCAGCTCACCGCCCAATAATCCCTATGGCTACACCTTC
cdr3_length: 16; j_call: TRBJ2-7; clone_size: .; v_call: TRBV7-9; d_call: .; cdr3_aa: CASSLGRTSGSYEQYF; cdr3_nt: TGTGCCAGCAGCTTAGGTCGGACGAGCGGCTCCTACGAGCAGTACTTC
cdr3_length: 14; j_call: TRBJ1-1; clone_size: .; v_call: TRBV27; d_call: TRBD1; cdr3_aa: CASSLAGGRTEAFF; cdr3_nt: TGTGCCAGCAGTTTGGCAGGGGGAAGGACTGAAGCTTTCTTT
cdr3_length: 15; j_call: TRBJ2-1; clone_size: .; v_call: TRBV4-3; d_call: TRBD2; cdr3_aa: CASSLSGSSYNEQFF; cdr3_nt: TGCGCCAGCAGCCTTAGCGGGAGCTCCTACAATGAGCAGTTCTTC
cdr3_length: 16; j_call: TRBJ1-5; clone_size: .; v_call: TRBV7-9; d_call: TRBD1; cdr3_aa: CASSPQGGGFNQPQHF; cdr3_nt: TGTGCCAGCAGCCCACAGGGGGGGGGTTTCAATCAGCCCCAGCATTTT
cdr3_length: 16; j_call: TRBJ1-5; clone_size: .; v_call: TRBV19; d_call: TRBD1; cdr3_aa: CASSIASGTGFQPQHF; cdr3_nt: TGTGCCAGTAGTATAGCCTCCGGGACAGGGTTCCAGCCCCAGCATTTT
cdr3_length: 13; j_call: TRBJ2-5; clone_size: .; v_call: TRBV5-1; d_call: .; cdr3_aa: CASMDSRGETQYF; cdr3_nt: TGCGCCAGCATGGACTCGCGGGGAGAGACCCAGTACTTC
cdr3_length: 17; j_call: TRBJ1-6; clone_size: .; v_call: TRBV19; d_call: TRBD1; cdr3_aa: CASQKTGTATLNSPLHF; cdr3_nt: TGTGCCAGCCAAAAAACTGGGACAGCCACTTTAAATTCACCCCTCCACTTT